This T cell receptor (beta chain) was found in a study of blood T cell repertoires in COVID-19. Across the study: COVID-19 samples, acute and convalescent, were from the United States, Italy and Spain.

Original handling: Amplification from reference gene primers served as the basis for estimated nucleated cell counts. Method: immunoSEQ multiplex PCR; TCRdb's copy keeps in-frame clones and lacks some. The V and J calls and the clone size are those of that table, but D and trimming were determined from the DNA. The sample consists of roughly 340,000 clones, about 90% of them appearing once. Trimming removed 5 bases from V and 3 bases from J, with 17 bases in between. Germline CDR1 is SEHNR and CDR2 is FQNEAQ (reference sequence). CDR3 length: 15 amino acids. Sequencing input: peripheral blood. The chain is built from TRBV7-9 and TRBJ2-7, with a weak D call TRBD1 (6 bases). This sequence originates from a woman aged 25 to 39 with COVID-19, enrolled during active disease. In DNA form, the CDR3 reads TGTGCCAGCAGCAATACCTCAAACAGGGTCTACGAGCAGTACGTC. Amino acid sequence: CASSNTSNRVYEQYV.